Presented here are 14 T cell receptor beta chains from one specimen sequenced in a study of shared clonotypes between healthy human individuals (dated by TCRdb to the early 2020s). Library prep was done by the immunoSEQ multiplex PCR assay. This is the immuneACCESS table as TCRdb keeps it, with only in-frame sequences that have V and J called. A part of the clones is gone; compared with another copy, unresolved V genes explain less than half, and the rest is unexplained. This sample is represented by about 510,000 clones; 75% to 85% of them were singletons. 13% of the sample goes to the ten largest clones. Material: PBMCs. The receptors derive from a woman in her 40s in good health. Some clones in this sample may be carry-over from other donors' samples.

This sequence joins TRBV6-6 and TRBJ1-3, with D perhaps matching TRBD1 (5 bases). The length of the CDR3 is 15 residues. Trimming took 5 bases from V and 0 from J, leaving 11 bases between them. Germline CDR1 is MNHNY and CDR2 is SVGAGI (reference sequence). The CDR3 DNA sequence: TGTGCCAGCAGTCCCCGACAGTTCTCTGGAAACACCATATATTTT. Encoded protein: CASSPRQFSGNTIYF.

In DNA, the CDR3 is TGTGCCAGTAGTCCTATGGGTTTAGCTTCGAACACCGGGGAGCTGTTTTTT. The encoded protein is CASSPMGLASNTGELFF. J is TRBJ2-2 and V is TRBV19; the D is unclear. Germline lookup yields CDR1 LNHDA and CDR2 SQIVND (reference sequence). The CDR3 is made up of 17 amino acids. V dropped 5 bases and J dropped 0 bases, with 16 bases sitting between them.

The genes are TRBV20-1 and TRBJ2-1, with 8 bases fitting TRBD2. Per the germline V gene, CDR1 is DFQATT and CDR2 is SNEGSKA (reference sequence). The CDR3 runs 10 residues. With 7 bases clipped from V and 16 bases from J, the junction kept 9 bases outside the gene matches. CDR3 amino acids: CSVREARLFF. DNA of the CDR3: TGCAGTGTGCGGGAGGCCCGGTTATTCTTC.

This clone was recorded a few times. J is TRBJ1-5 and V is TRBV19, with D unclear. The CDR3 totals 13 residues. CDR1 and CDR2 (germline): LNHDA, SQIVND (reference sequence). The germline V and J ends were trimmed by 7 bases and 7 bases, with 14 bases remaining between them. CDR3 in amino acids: CASKGRPEQPQHF. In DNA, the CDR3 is TGTGCCAGTAAGGGCAGGCCGGAGCAGCCCCAGCATTTT.

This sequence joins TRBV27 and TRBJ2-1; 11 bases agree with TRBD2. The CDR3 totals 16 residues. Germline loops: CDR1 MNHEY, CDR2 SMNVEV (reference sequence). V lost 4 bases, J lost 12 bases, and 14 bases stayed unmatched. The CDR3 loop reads CASSSPLAGVGSGQFF. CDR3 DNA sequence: TGTGCCAGCAGTTCGCCACTAGCGGGAGTGGGGTCAGGGCAGTTCTTC.

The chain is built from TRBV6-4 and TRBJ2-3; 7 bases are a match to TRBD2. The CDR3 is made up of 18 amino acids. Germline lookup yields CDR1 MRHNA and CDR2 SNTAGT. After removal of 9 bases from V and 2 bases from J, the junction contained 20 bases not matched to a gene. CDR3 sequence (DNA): TGTGCCAGTATCAGACTCGGGGCTAGCGGACTCTCCACAGATACGCAGTATTTT. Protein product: CASIRLGASGLSTDTQYF.

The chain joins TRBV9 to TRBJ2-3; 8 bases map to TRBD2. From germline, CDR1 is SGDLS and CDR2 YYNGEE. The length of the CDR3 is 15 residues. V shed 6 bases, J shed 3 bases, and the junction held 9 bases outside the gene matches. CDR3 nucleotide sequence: TGTGCCAGCACGGGTAGCGGGATCTCGACAGATACGCAGTATTTT. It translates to CASTGSGISTDTQYF.

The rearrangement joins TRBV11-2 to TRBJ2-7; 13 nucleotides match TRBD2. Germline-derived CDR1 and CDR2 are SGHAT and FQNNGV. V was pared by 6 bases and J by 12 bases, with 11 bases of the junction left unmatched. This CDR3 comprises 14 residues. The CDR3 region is CASSPGLAGVSSYF. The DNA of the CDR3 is TGTGCCAGCAGTCCCGGACTAGCGGGAGTTTCGTCGTACTTC.

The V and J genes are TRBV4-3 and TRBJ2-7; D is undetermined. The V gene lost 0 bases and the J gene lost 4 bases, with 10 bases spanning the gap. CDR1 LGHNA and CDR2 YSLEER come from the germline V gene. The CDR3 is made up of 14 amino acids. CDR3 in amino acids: CASSQDSRLYEQYF. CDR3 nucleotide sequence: TGCGCCAGCAGCCAAGACTCTAGATTATACGAGCAGTACTTC.

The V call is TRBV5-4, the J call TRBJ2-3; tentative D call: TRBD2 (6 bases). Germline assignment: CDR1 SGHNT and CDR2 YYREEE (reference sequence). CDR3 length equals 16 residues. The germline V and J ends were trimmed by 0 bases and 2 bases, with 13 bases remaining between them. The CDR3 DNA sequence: TGTGCCAGCAGCTTGGTCACGGGAGCTAACACAGATACGCAGTATTTT. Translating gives CASSLVTGANTDTQYF.

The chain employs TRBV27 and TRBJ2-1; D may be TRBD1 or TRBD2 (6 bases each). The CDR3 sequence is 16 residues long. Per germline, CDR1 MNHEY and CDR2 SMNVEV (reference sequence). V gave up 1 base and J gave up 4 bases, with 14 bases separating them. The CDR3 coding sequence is TGTGCCAGCAGTTTATGGGGGGCTGCCCTTTACAATGAGCAGTTCTTC. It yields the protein CASSLWGAALYNEQFF.

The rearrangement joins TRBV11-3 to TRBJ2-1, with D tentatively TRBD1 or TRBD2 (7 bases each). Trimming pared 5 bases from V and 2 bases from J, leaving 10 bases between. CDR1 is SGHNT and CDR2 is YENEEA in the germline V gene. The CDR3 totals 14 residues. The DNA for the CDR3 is TGTGCCAGCAGCCAGGGGGGGCCCTACAATGAGCAGTTCTTC. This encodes CASSQGGPYNEQFF.

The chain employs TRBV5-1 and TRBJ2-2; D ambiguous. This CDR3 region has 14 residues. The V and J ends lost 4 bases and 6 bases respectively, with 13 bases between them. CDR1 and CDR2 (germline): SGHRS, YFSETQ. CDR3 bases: TGCGCCAGCAGCCCGACGTACCTTGCCGGGGAGCTGTTTTTT. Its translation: CASSPTYLAGELFF.

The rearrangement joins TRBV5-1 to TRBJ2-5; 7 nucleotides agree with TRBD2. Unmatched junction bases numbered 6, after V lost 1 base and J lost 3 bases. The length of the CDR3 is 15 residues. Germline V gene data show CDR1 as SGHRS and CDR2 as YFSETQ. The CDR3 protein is CASSLFLAGEETQYF. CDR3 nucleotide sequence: TGCGCCAGCAGCTTGTTCCTTGCGGGAGAAGAGACCCAGTACTTC.